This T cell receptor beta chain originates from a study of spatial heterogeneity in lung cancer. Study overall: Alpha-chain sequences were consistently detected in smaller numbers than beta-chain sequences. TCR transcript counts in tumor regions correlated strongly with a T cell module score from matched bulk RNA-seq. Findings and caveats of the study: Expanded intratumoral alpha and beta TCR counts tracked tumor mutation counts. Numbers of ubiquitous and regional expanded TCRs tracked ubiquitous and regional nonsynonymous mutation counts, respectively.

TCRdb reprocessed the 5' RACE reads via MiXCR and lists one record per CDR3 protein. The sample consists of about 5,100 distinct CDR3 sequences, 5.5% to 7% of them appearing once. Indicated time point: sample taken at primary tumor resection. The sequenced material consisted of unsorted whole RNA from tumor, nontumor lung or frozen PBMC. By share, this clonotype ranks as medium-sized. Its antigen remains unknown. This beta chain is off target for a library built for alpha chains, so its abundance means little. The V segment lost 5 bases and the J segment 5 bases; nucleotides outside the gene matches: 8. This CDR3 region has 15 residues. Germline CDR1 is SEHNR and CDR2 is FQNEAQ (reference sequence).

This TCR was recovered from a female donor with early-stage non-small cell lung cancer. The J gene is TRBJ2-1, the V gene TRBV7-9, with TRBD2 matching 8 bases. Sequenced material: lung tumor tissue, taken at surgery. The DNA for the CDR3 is TGTGCCAGCAGCAGAAGCGGGGGTCTGAACAATGAGCAGTTCTTC. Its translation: CASSRSGGLNNEQFF. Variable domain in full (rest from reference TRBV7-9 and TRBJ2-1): DTGVSQNPRHKITKRGQNVTFRCDPISEHNRLYWYRQTLGQGPEFLTYFQNEAQLEKSRLLSDRFSAERPKGSFSTLEIQRTEQGDSAMYLCASSRSGGLNNEQFFGPGTRLTVL.